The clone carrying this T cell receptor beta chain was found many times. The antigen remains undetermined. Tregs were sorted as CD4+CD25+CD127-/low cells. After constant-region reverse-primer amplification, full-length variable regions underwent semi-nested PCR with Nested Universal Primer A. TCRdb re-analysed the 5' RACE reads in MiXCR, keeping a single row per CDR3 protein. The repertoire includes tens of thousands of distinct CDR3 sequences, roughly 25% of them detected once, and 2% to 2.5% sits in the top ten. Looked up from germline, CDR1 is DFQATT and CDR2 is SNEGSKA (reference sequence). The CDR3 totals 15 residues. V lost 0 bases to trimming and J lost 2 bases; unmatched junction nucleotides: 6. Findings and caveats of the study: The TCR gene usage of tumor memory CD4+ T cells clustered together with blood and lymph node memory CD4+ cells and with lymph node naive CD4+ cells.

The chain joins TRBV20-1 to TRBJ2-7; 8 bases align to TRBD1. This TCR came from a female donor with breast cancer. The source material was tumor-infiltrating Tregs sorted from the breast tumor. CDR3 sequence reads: CSARDMGTGPYEQYF. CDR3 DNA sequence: TGCAGTGCTAGAGATATGGGGACAGGACCCTACGAGCAGTACTTC.